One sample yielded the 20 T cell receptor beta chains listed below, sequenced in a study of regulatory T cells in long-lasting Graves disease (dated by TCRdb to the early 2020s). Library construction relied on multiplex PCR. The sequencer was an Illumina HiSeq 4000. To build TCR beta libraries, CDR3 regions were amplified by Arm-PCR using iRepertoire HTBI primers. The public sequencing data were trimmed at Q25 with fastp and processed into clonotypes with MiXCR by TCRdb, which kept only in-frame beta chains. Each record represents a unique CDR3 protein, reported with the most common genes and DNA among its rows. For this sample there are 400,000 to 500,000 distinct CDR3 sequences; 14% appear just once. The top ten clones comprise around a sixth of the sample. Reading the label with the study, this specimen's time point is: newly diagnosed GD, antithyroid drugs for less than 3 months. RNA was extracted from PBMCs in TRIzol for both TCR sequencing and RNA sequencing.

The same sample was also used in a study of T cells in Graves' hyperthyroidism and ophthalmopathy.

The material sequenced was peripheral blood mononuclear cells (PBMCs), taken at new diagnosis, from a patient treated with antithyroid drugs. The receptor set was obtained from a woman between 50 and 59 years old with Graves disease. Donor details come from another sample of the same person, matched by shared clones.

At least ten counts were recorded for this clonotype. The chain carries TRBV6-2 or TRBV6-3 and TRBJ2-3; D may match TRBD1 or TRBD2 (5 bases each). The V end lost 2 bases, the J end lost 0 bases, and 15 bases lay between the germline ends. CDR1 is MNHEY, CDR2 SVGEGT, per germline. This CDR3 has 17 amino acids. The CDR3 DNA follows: TGTGCCAGCAGTTACGGGGGAGTGAAATCTAGCACAGATACGCAGTATTTT. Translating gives CASSYGGVKSSTDTQYF.

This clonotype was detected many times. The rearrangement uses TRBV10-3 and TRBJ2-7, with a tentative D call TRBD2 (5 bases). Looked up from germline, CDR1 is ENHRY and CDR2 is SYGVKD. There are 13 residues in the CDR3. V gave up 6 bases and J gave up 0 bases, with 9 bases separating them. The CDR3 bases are TGTGCCATCAGGGGAGAAAGCTCCTACGAGCAGTACTTC. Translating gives CAIRGESSYEQYF.

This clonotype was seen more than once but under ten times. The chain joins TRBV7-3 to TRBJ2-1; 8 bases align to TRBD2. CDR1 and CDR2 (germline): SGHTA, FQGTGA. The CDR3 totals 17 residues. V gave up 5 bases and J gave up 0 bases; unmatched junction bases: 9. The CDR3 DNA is TGTGCCAGCAGCCCCGGGGGGGGGACTAGCTCCTACAATGAGCAGTTCTTC. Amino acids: CASSPGGGTSSYNEQFF. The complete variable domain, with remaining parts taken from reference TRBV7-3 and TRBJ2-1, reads GAGVSQTPSNKVTEKGKYVELRCDPISGHTALYWYRQSLGQGPEFLIYFQGTGAADDSGLPNDRFFAVRPEGSVSTLKIQRTERGDSAVYLCASSPGGGTSSYNEQFFGPGTRLTVL.

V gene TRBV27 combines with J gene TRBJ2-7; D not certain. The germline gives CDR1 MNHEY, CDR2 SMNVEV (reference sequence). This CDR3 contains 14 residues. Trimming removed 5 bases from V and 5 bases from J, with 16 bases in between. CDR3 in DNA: TGTGCCAGCAGTCCGACTGGCACTGCCCACGAGCAGTACTTC. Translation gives CASSPTGTAHEQYF.

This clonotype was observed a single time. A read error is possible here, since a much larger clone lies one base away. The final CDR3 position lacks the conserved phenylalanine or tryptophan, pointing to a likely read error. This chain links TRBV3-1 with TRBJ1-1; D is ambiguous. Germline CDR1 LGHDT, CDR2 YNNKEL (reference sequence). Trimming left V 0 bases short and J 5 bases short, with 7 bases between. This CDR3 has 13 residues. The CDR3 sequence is CASSQDLGTEAFS. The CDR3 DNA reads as TGTGCCAGCAGCCAAGATCTGGGAACTGAAGCTTTCTCT.

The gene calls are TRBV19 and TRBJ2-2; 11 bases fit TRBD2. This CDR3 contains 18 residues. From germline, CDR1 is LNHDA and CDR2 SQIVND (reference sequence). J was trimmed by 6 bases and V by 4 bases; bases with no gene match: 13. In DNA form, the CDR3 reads TGTGCCAGTAGTACCCCCTCTAAGACTAGCGGGACTGCCGGGGAGCTGTTTTTT. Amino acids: CASSTPSKTSGTAGELFF.

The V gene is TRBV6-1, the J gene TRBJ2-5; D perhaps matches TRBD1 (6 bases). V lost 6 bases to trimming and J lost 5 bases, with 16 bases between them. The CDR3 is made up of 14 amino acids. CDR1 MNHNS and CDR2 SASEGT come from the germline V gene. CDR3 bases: TGTGCCAGCAGCCTACAGGGTATTGGGGAGACCCAGTACTTC. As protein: CASSLQGIGETQYF.

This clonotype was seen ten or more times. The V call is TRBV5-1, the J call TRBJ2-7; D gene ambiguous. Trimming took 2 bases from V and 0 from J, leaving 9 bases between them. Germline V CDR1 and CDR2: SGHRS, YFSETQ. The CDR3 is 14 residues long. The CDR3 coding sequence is TGCGCCAGCAGCTTTCGGACGGACTCCTACGAGCAGTACTTC. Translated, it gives CASSFRTDSYEQYF. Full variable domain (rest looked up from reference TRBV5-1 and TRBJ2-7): KAGVTQTPRYLIKTRGQQVTLSCSPISGHRSVSWYQQTPGQGLQFLFEYFSETQRNKGNFPGRFSGRQFSNSRSEMNVSTLELGDSALYLCASSFRTDSYEQYFGPGTRLTVT.

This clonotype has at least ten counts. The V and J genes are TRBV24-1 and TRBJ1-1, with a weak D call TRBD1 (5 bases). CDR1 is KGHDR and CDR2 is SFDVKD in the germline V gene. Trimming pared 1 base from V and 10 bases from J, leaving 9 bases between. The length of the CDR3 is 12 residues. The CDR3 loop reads CATSDFRGIAFF. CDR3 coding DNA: TGTGCCACCAGTGATTTTCGGGGCATAGCTTTCTTT.

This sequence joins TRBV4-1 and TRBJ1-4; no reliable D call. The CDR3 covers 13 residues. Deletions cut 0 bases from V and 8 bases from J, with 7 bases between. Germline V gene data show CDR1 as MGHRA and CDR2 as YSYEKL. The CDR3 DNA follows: TGCGCCAGCAGCCAAGATGGTTGGGAAAAACTGTTTTTT. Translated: CASSQDGWEKLFF.

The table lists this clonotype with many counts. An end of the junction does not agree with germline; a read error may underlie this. This CDR3 is CASSLDMAGEQFF. DNA for the CDR3: TGTGCTAGCAGCTTAGATATGGCGGGTGAGCAGTTCTTC. The chain joins TRBV7-7 to TRBJ2-1; possibly TRBD2 for D (5 bases). From germline, CDR1 is SSHAT and CDR2 FNYEAQ (reference sequence). This CDR3 spans 13 amino acids.

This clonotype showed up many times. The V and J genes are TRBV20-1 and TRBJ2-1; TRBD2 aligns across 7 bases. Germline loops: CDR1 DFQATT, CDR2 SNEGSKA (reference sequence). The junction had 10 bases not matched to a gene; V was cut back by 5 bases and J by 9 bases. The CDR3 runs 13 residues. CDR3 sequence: CSACTSAGREQFF. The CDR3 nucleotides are TGCAGTGCTTGTACTAGCGCCGGGCGTGAGCAGTTCTTC.

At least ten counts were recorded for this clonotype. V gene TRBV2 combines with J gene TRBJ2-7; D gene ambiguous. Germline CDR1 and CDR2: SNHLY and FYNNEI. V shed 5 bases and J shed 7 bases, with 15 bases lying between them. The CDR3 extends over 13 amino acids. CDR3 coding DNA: TGTGCCAGCAGTCCGCCCCGGTCCTGGGAGCAGTACTTC. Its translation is CASSPPRSWEQYF.

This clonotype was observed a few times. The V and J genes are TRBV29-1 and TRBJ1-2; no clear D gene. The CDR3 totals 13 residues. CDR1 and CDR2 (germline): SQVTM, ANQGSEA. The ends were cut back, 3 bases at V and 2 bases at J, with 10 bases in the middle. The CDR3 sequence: CSVDGSENYGYTF. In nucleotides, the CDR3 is TGCAGCGTTGATGGTTCGGAAAACTATGGCTACACCTTC.

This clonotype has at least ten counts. The CDR3 here is CASSSTSGRGEQYF. The CDR3 region has the DNA TGTGCCAGCAGTTCGACTAGCGGGAGGGGTGAGCAGTACTTC. V and J are TRBV7-9 and TRBJ2-7, with 14 nucleotides matching TRBD2. Unmatched junction bases numbered 5, after V lost 6 bases and J lost 7 bases. In germline, CDR1 is SEHNR, CDR2 FQNEAQ (reference sequence). The CDR3 is 14 amino acids.

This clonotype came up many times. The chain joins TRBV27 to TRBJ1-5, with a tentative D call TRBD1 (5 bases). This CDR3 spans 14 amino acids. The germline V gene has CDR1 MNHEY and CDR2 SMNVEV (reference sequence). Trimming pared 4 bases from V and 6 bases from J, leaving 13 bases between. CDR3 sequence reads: CASSYVGGGQPQHF. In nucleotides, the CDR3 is TGTGCCAGCAGTTACGTTGGGGGGGGTCAGCCCCAGCATTTT.

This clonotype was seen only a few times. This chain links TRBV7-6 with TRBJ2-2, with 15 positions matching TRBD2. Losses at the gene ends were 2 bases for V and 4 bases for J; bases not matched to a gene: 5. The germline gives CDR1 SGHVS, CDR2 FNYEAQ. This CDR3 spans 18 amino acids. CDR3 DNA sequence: TGTGCCAGCAGCTTAAGTGGACTAGCGGGAGGGCCCACCGGGGAGCTGTTTTTT. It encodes CASSLSGLAGGPTGELFF.

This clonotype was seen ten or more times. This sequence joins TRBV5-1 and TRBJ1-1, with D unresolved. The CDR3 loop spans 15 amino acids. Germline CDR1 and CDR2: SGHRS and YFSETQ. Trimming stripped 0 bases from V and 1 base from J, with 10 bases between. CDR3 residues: CASSLEGSENTEAFF. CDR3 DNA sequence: TGCGCCAGCAGCTTGGAGGGCAGCGAGAACACTGAAGCTTTCTTT.

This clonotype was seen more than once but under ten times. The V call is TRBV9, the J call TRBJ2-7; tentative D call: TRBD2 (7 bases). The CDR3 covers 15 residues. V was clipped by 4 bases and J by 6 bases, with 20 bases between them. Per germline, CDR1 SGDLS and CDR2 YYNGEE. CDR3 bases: TGTGCCAGCAGCAGGGGGGACTATCCTACGTCCGAGCAGTACTTC. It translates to CASSRGDYPTSEQYF.

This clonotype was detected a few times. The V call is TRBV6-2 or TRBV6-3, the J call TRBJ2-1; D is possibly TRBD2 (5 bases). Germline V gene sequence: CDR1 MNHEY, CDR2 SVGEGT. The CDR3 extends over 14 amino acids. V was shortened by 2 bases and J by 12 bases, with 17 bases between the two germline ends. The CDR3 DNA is TGTGCCAGCAGTTACGGAGGTTCGCGATACGGGCAGTTCTTC. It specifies CASSYGGSRYGQFF.